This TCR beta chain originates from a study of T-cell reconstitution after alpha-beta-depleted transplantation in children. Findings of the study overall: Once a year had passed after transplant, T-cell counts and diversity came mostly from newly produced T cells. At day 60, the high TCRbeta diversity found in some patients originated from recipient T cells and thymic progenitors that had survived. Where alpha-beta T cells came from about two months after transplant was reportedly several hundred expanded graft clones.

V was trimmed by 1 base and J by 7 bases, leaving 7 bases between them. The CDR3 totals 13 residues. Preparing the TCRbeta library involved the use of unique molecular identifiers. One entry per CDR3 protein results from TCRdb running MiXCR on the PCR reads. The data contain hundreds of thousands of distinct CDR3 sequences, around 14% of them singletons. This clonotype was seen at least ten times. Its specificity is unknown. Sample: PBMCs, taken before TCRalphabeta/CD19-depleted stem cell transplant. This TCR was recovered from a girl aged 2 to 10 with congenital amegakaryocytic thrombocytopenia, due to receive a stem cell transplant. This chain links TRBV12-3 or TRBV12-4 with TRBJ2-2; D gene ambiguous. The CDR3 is CASSLDWNGELFF. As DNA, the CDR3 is TGTGCCAGCAGTTTAGACTGGAACGGGGAGCTGTTTTTT.